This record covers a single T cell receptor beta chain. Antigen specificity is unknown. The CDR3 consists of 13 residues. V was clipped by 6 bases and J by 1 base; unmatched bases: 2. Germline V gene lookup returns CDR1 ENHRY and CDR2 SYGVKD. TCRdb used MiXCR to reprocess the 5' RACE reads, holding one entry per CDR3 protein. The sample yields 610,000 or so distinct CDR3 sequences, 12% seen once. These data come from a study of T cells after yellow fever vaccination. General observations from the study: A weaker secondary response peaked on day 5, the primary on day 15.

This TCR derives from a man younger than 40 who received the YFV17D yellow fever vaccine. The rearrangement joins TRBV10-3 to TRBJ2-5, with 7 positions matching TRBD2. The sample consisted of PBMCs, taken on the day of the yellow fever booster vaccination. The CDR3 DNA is TGTGCCATCAGCTCGGGAGGCCAAGAGACCCAGTACTTC. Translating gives CAISSGGQETQYF.